A single sample gave rise to the 31 T cell receptor beta chains below, sequenced in a study of molecular identifiers for immune sequencing clone quantification. TCRdb passed the PCR reads through MiXCR, listing each CDR3 protein once. Among hundreds of thousands of distinct CDR3 sequences listed, roughly 25% were seen once. The sequencing input was naive CD8+ T cells from blood, with Jurkat cell RNA spiked in. Subset in this sample: FACS-sorted CD8+CD4-CCR7+CD45RA+ naive T cells. The receptors shown here come from a human donor in good health. Some libraries in this study had Jurkat cell RNA spiked in.

This sequence joins TRBV9 and TRBJ2-3, with 13 positions matching TRBD2. The CDR3 contains 16 residues. Per germline, CDR1 SGDLS and CDR2 YYNGEE. The ends lost 3 bases at V and 7 bases at J; junction bases unmatched: 8. CDR3: CASSEGGTSGMNTQYF. DNA of the CDR3: TGTGCCAGCAGCGAAGGCGGGACTAGCGGGATGAATACGCAGTATTTT.

The chain uses TRBV27 and TRBJ1-4; D gene ambiguous. Germline V gene lookup returns CDR1 MNHEY and CDR2 SMNVEV (reference sequence). This CDR3 comprises 16 residues. Trimming took 2 bases from V and 0 from J, leaving 10 bases between them. The CDR3 reads CASSLDLASTNEKLFF. Here the CDR3 DNA reads TGTGCCAGCAGTTTAGATCTTGCATCAACTAATGAAAAACTGTTTTTT.

On this clonotype itself: A much larger clone lies one base from this, so it may be a read error. J is TRBJ2-7 and V is TRBV28, with D unclear. Germline V lookup: CDR1 MDHEN, CDR2 SYDVKM. Deletions cut 3 bases from V and 2 bases from J, with 14 bases between. The CDR3 is made up of 15 amino acids. The CDR3 region has the DNA TGTGCCAGCAGTTTCGGGCTACCTGTGGCCTACGAGCAGTACTTC. The encoded protein is CASSFGLPVAYEQYF. Using reference TRBV28 and TRBJ2-7 for the parts outside the CDR3, the full variable domain is DVKVTQSSRYLVKRTGEKVFLECVQDMDHENMFWYRQDPGLGLRLIYFSYDVKMKEKGDIPEGYSVSREKKERFSLILESASTNQTSMYLCASSFGLPVAYEQYFGPGTRLTVT.

Details on this clonotype: A much larger clone lies a single base off, so this may be a read error. The CDR3 bases are TGTGTCAGCAGTCGCGGGGAGCTGTTTTTT. Amino acid sequence: CVSSRGELFF. The genes are TRBV2 and TRBJ2-2; D not certain. The germline V gene encodes CDR1 SNHLY and CDR2 FYNNEI. CDR3 length: 10 residues.

This chain links TRBV7-9 with TRBJ1-5; 9 positions agree with TRBD1. The V and J ends lost 0 bases and 7 bases, in that order; junction bases with no gene match: 10. This CDR3 comprises 17 residues. Per germline, CDR1 SEHNR and CDR2 FQNEAQ (reference sequence). The CDR3 nucleotides read TGTGCCAGCAGCTTAGCTGAGGGACAGGGCGCAGGCCAGCCCCAGCATTTT. It is translated as CASSLAEGQGAGQPQHF.

The rearrangement uses TRBV19 and TRBJ1-1; no clear D gene. CDR1 is LNHDA, CDR2 SQIVND, per germline (reference sequence). This CDR3 spans 15 amino acids. The V end lost 9 bases, the J end lost 0 bases, and 17 bases lay between the germline ends. The CDR3 here is CARSPGVGLNTEAFF. CDR3 sequence (DNA): TGTGCCAGAAGTCCCGGGGTGGGATTGAACACTGAAGCTTTCTTT.

Comment on this clonotype: Mismatch with germline at one junction end may stem from a read error. This chain's CDR3 is CATSQGARDERYF. DNA for the CDR3: TGTGCCACCAGCCAGGGGGCACGGGACGAGCGGTACTTC. V usage is TRBV24-1 and J usage is TRBJ2-7; 8 nucleotides line up with TRBD1. The CDR3 has 13 residues. Germline loops: CDR1 KGHDR, CDR2 SFDVKD.

This clonotype was detected ten times or more. This chain uses TRBV2 with TRBJ1-1; D is possibly TRBD1 (6 bases). CDR1 and CDR2 (germline): SNHLY, FYNNEI. V lost 9 bases and J 8 bases, leaving 16 bases between the germline ends. This CDR3 spans 12 amino acids. CDR3 nucleotide sequence: TGTGCCAGTCTCTACAGGGCGACCGAAGCTTTCTTT. The encoded protein is CASLYRATEAFF.

Concerning this clonotype: A single base separates this from a much larger clone, so it may be a read error. This chain joins TRBV20-1 and TRBJ2-7, with a possible D match to TRBD1 (5 bases). Deletions cut 1 base from V and 3 bases from J, with 10 bases between. The length of the CDR3 is 13 residues. CDR1 is DFQATT and CDR2 is SNEGSKA in the germline V gene (reference sequence). The CDR3 loop is CSARGWTYYEQYF. CDR3 nucleotides: TGCAGTGCTAGAGGTTGGACATACTACGAGCAGTACTTC.

As to this clonotype: This may arise from a read error, as a much more abundant clone is one base away. The chain is built from TRBV6-2 or TRBV6-3 and TRBJ2-5, with 7 nucleotides matching TRBD1. The CDR3 extends over 11 amino acids. The V segment lost 7 bases and the J segment 7 bases; nucleotides outside the gene matches: 3. Germline V gene lookup returns CDR1 MNHEY and CDR2 SVGEGT. In DNA, the CDR3 is TGTGCCAGCACCCCAGGGGGGACCCAGTACTTC. Protein product: CASTPGGTQYF.

This clonotype was found a few times. This chain's CDR3 is CASSGQVTLYQPQHF. The CDR3 DNA is TGTGCCAGCAGCGGACAGGTTACCTTGTATCAGCCCCAGCATTTT. J is TRBJ1-5 and V is TRBV14; 7 nucleotides agree with TRBD1. Losses at the gene ends were 5 bases for V and 5 bases for J; bases not matched to a gene: 9. The germline gives CDR1 SGHDN, CDR2 FVKESK. CDR3 length equals 15 residues.

The rearrangement joins TRBV27 to TRBJ2-5; D is unclear. With 5 bases removed from V and 5 bases from J, the gap between germline ends came to 15 bases. CDR1 and CDR2 from the germline V gene are MNHEY and SMNVEV (reference sequence). The CDR3 runs 14 residues. CDR3 nucleotides: TGTGCCAGCAGTCCAATCAGCAATGGTGAGACCCAGTACTTC. This gives the protein CASSPISNGETQYF.

This clonotype appeared many times. V usage is TRBV29-1 and J usage is TRBJ2-2; no clear D. The V end was cut by 4 bases, the J end by 5 bases, with 8 bases between. Looked up from germline, CDR1 is SQVTM and CDR2 is ANQGSEA. This CDR3 has 12 amino acids. Written as DNA, the CDR3 is TGCAGCGTTGTACAGAGAACCGGGGAGCTGTTTTTT. It is translated as CSVVQRTGELFF.

Many counts were recorded for this clonotype. The chain employs TRBV20-1 and TRBJ2-5, with 8 nucleotides matching TRBD2. This CDR3 has 13 residues. V shed 1 base, J shed 4 bases, and the junction held 2 bases outside the gene matches. Germline V CDR1 and CDR2: DFQATT, SNEGSKA (reference sequence). CDR3 amino acids: CSARVLAGETQYF. CDR3 DNA: TGCAGTGCTAGAGTGCTAGCGGGAGAGACCCAGTACTTC.

The rearrangement links TRBV12-3 or TRBV12-4 to TRBJ2-2; 7 nucleotides agree with TRBD1. The CDR3 totals 17 residues. Trimming took 6 bases from V and 3 from J; bases not matched to a gene: 13. The CDR3 DNA reads as TGTGCCAGCAGCCCCCGAGGGGGCTTTTTAGACACCGGGGAGCTGTTTTTT. Translated: CASSPRGGFLDTGELFF.

This clonotype appeared a few times. The chain couples TRBV6-2 or TRBV6-3 to TRBJ2-3; 11 bases map to TRBD2. V was clipped by 6 bases and J by 3 bases; unmatched bases: 5. The CDR3 extends over 15 amino acids. CDR1 is MNHEY, CDR2 SVGEGT, per germline. The DNA of the CDR3 is TGTGCCAGCAGACATAGCGGGAGGGAGACAGATACGCAGTATTTT. Its protein product is CASRHSGRETDTQYF.

The rearrangement uses TRBV27 and TRBJ2-7, with D possibly matching TRBD1 (6 bases). V was trimmed by 5 bases and J by 2 bases, leaving 19 bases between them. CDR1 is MNHEY and CDR2 is SMNVEV in the germline V gene (reference sequence). CDR3 length: 16 amino acids. The CDR3 is CASSPILGTNTYEQYF. The CDR3 DNA follows: TGTGCCAGCAGTCCGATACTGGGGACAAATACCTACGAGCAGTACTTC.

The sample holds many counts of this clonotype. The V and J genes are TRBV5-4 and TRBJ2-1; D unclear. CDR3 length: 16 amino acids. With 5 bases removed from V and 2 bases from J, the gap between germline ends came to 17 bases. CDR1 and CDR2 (germline): SGHNT, YYREEE (reference sequence). The CDR3 nucleotides read TGTGCCAGCAGTCCTCCGCCGGCAGGACCCTACAATGAGCAGTTCTTC. Its protein is CASSPPPAGPYNEQFF.

In this sample, this clonotype turned up many times. This CDR3 is CASSLMGTDTQYF. The CDR3, as DNA: TGTGCCAGCAGTTTAATGGGGACAGATACGCAGTATTTT. J is TRBJ2-3 and V is TRBV28, with unresolved D. This CDR3 has 13 residues. Trimming took off 2 bases at V and 3 bases at J, with 6 bases between the two ends. The germline V gene encodes CDR1 MDHEN and CDR2 SYDVKM.

The V and J genes are TRBV4-3 and TRBJ2-1; 10 positions agree with TRBD2. The CDR3 extends over 16 amino acids. Per germline, CDR1 LGHNA and CDR2 YSLEER. Germline trimming cut 4 bases from V and 6 bases from J; bases unmatched to any gene: 9. CDR3 sequence reads: CASSPIAGGLANEQFF. CDR3 coding DNA: TGCGCCAGCAGCCCAATAGCGGGAGGCTTAGCCAATGAGCAGTTCTTC.

This sequence joins TRBV9 and TRBJ2-3; D unresolved. Germline CDR1 is SGDLS and CDR2 is YYNGEE. CDR3 length: 15 amino acids. The germline V and J ends were trimmed by 0 bases and 5 bases, with 13 bases remaining between them. The CDR3 spells CASSVAGSEIDTQYF. DNA of the CDR3: TGTGCCAGCAGCGTAGCGGGTAGTGAGATAGATACGCAGTATTTT.

The table lists this clonotype with a few counts. The rearrangement uses TRBV20-1 and TRBJ2-5; perhaps TRBD1 as D (7 bases). This CDR3 has 15 residues. V was clipped by 0 bases and J by 7 bases, with 18 bases between them. Germline V CDR1 and CDR2: DFQATT, SNEGSKA (reference sequence). The CDR3 sequence: CSARDPGRGVWTQYF. The CDR3 coding sequence is TGCAGTGCTAGAGATCCCGGCAGGGGGGTATGGACCCAGTACTTC.

This clonotype was counted many times. This sequence joins TRBV7-9 and TRBJ2-5; D possibly corresponds to TRBD2 (7 bases). V shed 0 bases and J shed 1 base, with 15 bases lying between them. The CDR3 is made up of 17 amino acids. CDR1 SEHNR and CDR2 FQNEAQ come from the germline V gene (reference sequence). In nucleotides, the CDR3 is TGTGCCAGCAGCTTAGCGCTAAGCGGGACATTCCAAGAGACCCAGTACTTC. Its translation: CASSLALSGTFQETQYF.

This clonotype was seen repeatedly, ten times or more. The genes are TRBV2 and TRBJ2-3, with TRBD2 identical over 8 bases. Germline trimming cut 2 bases from V and 4 bases from J; bases unmatched to any gene: 11. This CDR3 is built from 17 residues. Germline lookup yields CDR1 SNHLY and CDR2 FYNNEI. The CDR3 DNA sequence: TGTGCCAGCAGTGAACCTACTTCGAGCGGGGGCGCAGATACGCAGTATTTT. It encodes CASSEPTSSGGADTQYF.

This clonotype was counted ten times or more. The chain links TRBV4-1 to TRBJ1-1; D not resolved. Trimming cost V 3 bases and J 8 bases, with 7 bases left between them. Germline CDR1 reads MGHRA; CDR2 reads YSYEKL. The CDR3 length is 11 residues. The CDR3 loop reads CASSQGLEAFF. The CDR3 region has the DNA TGCGCCAGCAGCCAGGGCTTAGAAGCTTTCTTT.

In this sample, this clonotype turned up many times. This chain joins TRBV4-3 and TRBJ2-3; D is uncertain. The CDR3 has 15 residues. CDR1 is LGHNA, CDR2 YSLEER, per germline. V was trimmed by 0 bases and J by 0 bases, leaving 7 bases between them. The CDR3 here is CASSQEGPSTDTQYF. In DNA, the CDR3 is TGCGCCAGCAGCCAAGAAGGTCCTAGCACAGATACGCAGTATTTT.

This clonotype was detected many times. The V call is TRBV4-1, the J call TRBJ2-7; D unclear. Germline V lookup: CDR1 MGHRA, CDR2 YSYEKL. The CDR3 spans 12 residues. The V end was cut by 4 bases, the J end by 4 bases, with 8 bases between. The CDR3 loop reads CASSRGKYEQYF. CDR3 DNA sequence: TGCGCCAGCAGCCGAGGAAAGTACGAGCAGTACTTC.

For this clonotype: The junction and the germline gene differ at one end; a read error may be behind it. The chain has TRBV10-3 and TRBJ2-5; D possibly corresponds to TRBD1 (5 bases). Germline V gene lookup returns CDR1 ENHRY and CDR2 SYGVKD. CDR3 length: 15 amino acids. DNA of the CDR3: TGTGCCATCAGTGACCCAAACAGGAGCCAAGGGACCCAGTACTTC. Translating gives CAISDPNRSQGTQYF.

The genes are TRBV5-6 and TRBJ1-1; D might be TRBD1 (6 bases). The CDR3 runs to 14 residues. Germline assignment: CDR1 SGHDT and CDR2 YYEEEE. Trimming stripped 0 bases from V and 3 bases from J, with 9 bases between. The CDR3 bases are TGTGCCAGCAGCTTGGACAGGGTCGACACTGAAGCTTTCTTT. Amino acid sequence: CASSLDRVDTEAFF.

The chain employs TRBV9 and TRBJ2-1; 7 bases agree with TRBD2. In germline, CDR1 is SGDLS, CDR2 YYNGEE. The CDR3 has 15 amino acids. V lost 6 bases and J lost 2; bases outside the gene matches: 8. DNA of the CDR3: TGTGCCAGCAACCCTAGCGGCCTTACCTACAATGAGCAGTTCTTC. This codes for CASNPSGLTYNEQFF.

This clonotype was recorded at least ten times. The chain couples TRBV13 to TRBJ2-7, with 7 nucleotides matching TRBD1. The CDR3 contains 14 residues. Germline loops: CDR1 PRHDT, CDR2 FYEKMQ (reference sequence). V was clipped by 5 bases and J by 2 bases; unmatched bases: 6. The CDR3 nucleotides read TGTGCCAGCAGCGAAGGTAGGGGGCCCTACGAGCAGTACTTC. It yields the protein CASSEGRGPYEQYF.